Listed below are T cell receptor beta chains from one sample, sequenced in a study of identifying expanded T cells in peripheral blood. Using immunoSEQ multiplex PCR, the repertoire was profiled, and TCRdb retains in-frame clones only, with some absent. The repertoire holds under 110,000 clones, with around nine tenths as singletons. The sample taken for sequencing was blood. All receptors come from a person aged 18 to 69 in good health. CDR3s include the opening cysteine and the closing phenylalanine or tryptophan. D genes are given only for firm matches. Part of the rows lack a size; the others show once, few, many or a class for expanded clones.

size: NA
J: TRBJ2-2
V: TRBV30
length: 15
D: TRBD1
DNA: TGTGCCTGGAGTGTACCCAGGGGGCGGGCCGGGGAGCTGTTTTTT
CDR3: CAWSVPRGRAGELFF

size: NA
J: TRBJ2-3
V: TRBV5-1
length: 15
D: TRBD1
DNA: TGCGCCAGCAGCTTGACAGGGGTGAGCACAGATACGCAGTATTTT
CDR3: CASSLTGVSTDTQYF

size: NA
J: TRBJ1-4
V: TRBV2
length: 13
D: NA
DNA: TGTGCCAGCTGGGGGGCAACTAATGAAAAACTGTTTTTT
CDR3: CASWGATNEKLFF

size: NA
J: TRBJ2-5
V: TRBV7-2
length: 16
D: NA
DNA: TGTGCCAGCAGCATCGGAGTCGGGCGGGGCCAAGAGACCCAGTACTTC
CDR3: CASSIGVGRGQETQYF

size: NA
J: TRBJ1-3
V: TRBV4-1
length: 15
D: NA
DNA: TGCGCCAGCAGCCAAGATTCCCCGCGCCGAAACACCATATATTTT
CDR3: CASSQDSPRRNTIYF

size: NA
J: TRBJ1-2
V: TRBV19
length: 12
D: NA
DNA: TGTGCCAGTAGTATAGGCCTTCGTTACTACACCTTC
CDR3: CASSIGLRYYTF

size: NA
J: TRBJ1-5
V: TRBV12-5
length: 13
D: NA
DNA: TGTGCTAGTGCCCTCCGACCGAATCAGCCCCAGCATTTT
CDR3: CASALRPNQPQHF

size: NA
J: TRBJ2-3
V: TRBV6-4
length: 14
D: TRBD2
DNA: TGTGCCAGCAGCAGGGAGGGCGGCACAGATACGCAGTATTTT
CDR3: CASSREGGTDTQYF

size: few
J: TRBJ1-5
V: TRBV2
length: 15
D: TRBD1
DNA: TGTGCCAGCACTGGACAGGTCAATAGCAATCAGCCCCAGCATTTT
CDR3: CASTGQVNSNQPQHF

size: NA
J: TRBJ2-3
V: TRBV7-2
length: 10
D: NA
DNA: TGTGCCAGCAGCTTGTCTACGCAGTATTTT
CDR3: CASSLSTQYF

size: NA
J: TRBJ2-3
V: TRBV11-2
length: 16
D: NA
DNA: TGTGCCAGCAGCTTAGGGCTACGTCCTAGCACAGATACGCAGTATTTT
CDR3: CASSLGLRPSTDTQYF

size: NA
J: TRBJ2-2
V: TRBV4-3
length: 17
D: NA
DNA: TGCGCCAGCAGCCAAGGTACGGGACACGGAGGATCCGGGGAGCTGTTTTTT
CDR3: CASSQGTGHGGSGELFF

size: NA
J: TRBJ2-5
V: TRBV14
length: 15
D: NA
DNA: TGTGCCAGCAGCCAGCGCCCCGCTCTCCAAGAGACCCAGTACTTC
CDR3: CASSQRPALQETQYF

size: NA
J: TRBJ2-3
V: TRBV5-5
length: 16
D: NA
DNA: TGTGCCAGCAGGAGGTGGCCGGGAGAGGGACCAAGTACGCAGTATTTT
CDR3: CASRRWPGEGPSTQYF

size: NA
J: TRBJ1-1
V: TRBV2
length: 13
D: NA
DNA: TGTGCCAGCAGTGGGGGAAGGGGCACTGAAGCTTTCTTT
CDR3: CASSGGRGTEAFF

size: NA
J: TRBJ2-7
V: TRBV19
length: 13
D: NA
DNA: TGTGCCAGTAGTAGCCGAGCCCGGGACGAGCAGTACTTC
CDR3: CASSSRARDEQYF

size: NA
J: TRBJ2-4
V: TRBV5-1
length: 15
D: NA
DNA: TGCGCCAGCAGCTTGGAGGGGCTAGCCAAAAACATTCAGTACTTC
CDR3: CASSLEGLAKNIQYF

size: NA
J: TRBJ2-3
V: TRBV7-9
length: 15
D: NA
DNA: TGTGCCAGCAGCTTACGCCTCGGTGAGGCGGATACGCAGTATTTT
CDR3: CASSLRLGEADTQYF

size: NA
J: TRBJ2-5
V: TRBV11-2
length: 18
D: TRBD2
DNA: TGTGCCAGCAGCTCATCCGATGGGCTAGCGGGGCCTCAAGAGACCCAGTACTTC
CDR3: CASSSSDGLAGPQETQYF

size: few
J: TRBJ1-2
V: TRBV2
length: 12
D: TRBD1
DNA: TGTGCCAGTCACCGGGACAGCGGGGGCTACACCTTC
CDR3: CASHRDSGGYTF

size: few
J: TRBJ1-4
V: TRBV19
length: 14
D: NA
DNA: TGTGCCAGTAGTATAGGGACGGGCCCTGAAAAACTGTTTTTT
CDR3: CASSIGTGPEKLFF

size: once
J: TRBJ2-7
V: TRBV7-2
length: 17
D: TRBD1
DNA: TGTGCCAGCAGCCGTCCCGTGGGACAGACGCCAGAAGACGAGCAGTACTTC
CDR3: CASSRPVGQTPEDEQYF

size: few
J: TRBJ2-2
V: TRBV2
length: 17
D: TRBD2
DNA: TGTGCCAGCAGAGAAGCGGGGGGGCCGGTTGTGGCCGGGGAGCTGTTTTTT
CDR3: CASREAGGPVVAGELFF

size: NA
J: TRBJ2-3
V: TRBV9
length: 15
D: TRBD1
DNA: TGTGCCAGCAGCGTAGAGGGGGCAGAGGAAGATACGCAGTATTTT
CDR3: CASSVEGAEEDTQYF

size: NA
J: TRBJ2-5
V: TRBV4-3
length: 15
D: TRBD2
DNA: TGCGCCAGCAGCCGAGTAGCGGGGGGGCCGGAGACCCAGTACTTC
CDR3: CASSRVAGGPETQYF

size: NA
J: TRBJ1-1
V: TRBV30
length: 13
D: NA
DNA: TGTGCCTGGGGCAGGGAAGGAGAGACTGAAGCTTTCTTT
CDR3: CAWGREGETEAFF

size: NA
J: TRBJ2-3
V: TRBV7-8
length: 14
D: TRBD1
DNA: TGTGCCAGCAGCGAGGACAGGGGTCCAGATACGCAGTATTTT
CDR3: CASSEDRGPDTQYF

size: NA
J: TRBJ1-3
V: TRBV4-2
length: 15
D: NA
DNA: TGTGCCAGCAGCCTTACCAGGGGCCAAGGAAACACCATATATTTT
CDR3: CASSLTRGQGNTIYF

size: NA
J: TRBJ1-2
V: TRBV10-3
length: 13
D: TRBD1
DNA: TGTGCCATCAGTGAAGGACAGGTCTATGGCTACACCTTC
CDR3: CAISEGQVYGYTF

size: once
J: TRBJ2-7
V: TRBV9
length: 22
D: NA
DNA: TGTGCCAGCAGCGTATTTCCATGTGGGACACGGGAAGGAACGGGACGGGGAAACGAGCAGTACTTC
CDR3: CASSVFPCGTREGTGRGNEQYF

size: NA
J: TRBJ2-7
V: TRBV19
length: 13
D: NA
DNA: TGTGCCAGTAGTATCGCGGGGAACAACGAGCAGTACTTC
CDR3: CASSIAGNNEQYF

size: NA
J: TRBJ2-2
V: TRBV19
length: 15
D: NA
DNA: TGTGCCAGTAGGGGACTGGCGACGAACACCGGGGAGCTGTTTTTT
CDR3: CASRGLATNTGELFF

size: NA
J: TRBJ2-5
V: TRBV6-5
length: 13
D: TRBD2
DNA: TGTGCCAGCAGGCGGGGGGGCCGGGAGACCCAGTACTTC
CDR3: CASRRGGRETQYF

size: NA
J: TRBJ1-6
V: TRBV27
length: 13
D: NA
DNA: TGTGCCAGCAGTCCCACGGGGTTTTCACCCCTCCACTTT
CDR3: CASSPTGFSPLHF

size: NA
J: TRBJ1-2
V: TRBV27
length: 15
D: NA
DNA: TGTGCCAGCAGTTTCCAGACAGGAGCCTTCTATGGCTACACCTTC
CDR3: CASSFQTGAFYGYTF

size: NA
J: TRBJ1-2
V: TRBV27
length: 14
D: NA
DNA: TGTGCCAGCACCAGCAGGGGCCTCAACTATGGCTACACCTTC
CDR3: CASTSRGLNYGYTF

size: NA
J: TRBJ1-2
V: TRBV18
length: 14
D: NA
DNA: TGTGCCAGCTCTTCCGGCTCGGATAACTATGGCTACACCTTC
CDR3: CASSSGSDNYGYTF

size: NA
J: TRBJ1-6
V: TRBV5-6
length: 13
D: NA
DNA: TGTGCCAGCAGCCTTCGGGGGAATTCACCCCTCCACTTT
CDR3: CASSLRGNSPLHF

size: NA
J: TRBJ2-7
V: TRBV7-8
length: 14
D: NA
DNA: TGTGCCAGCAGCTTAGAGGACAGCTCCTACGAGCAGTACTTC
CDR3: CASSLEDSSYEQYF

size: NA
J: TRBJ1-2
V: TRBV15
length: 15
D: NA
DNA: TGTGCCACCAGCAGGAACAGGGAAAGTAGCTATGGCTACACCTTC
CDR3: CATSRNRESSYGYTF

size: NA
J: TRBJ2-5
V: TRBV10-3
length: 11
D: NA
DNA: TGTGCCATCAGTGATTTACGGACCCAGTACTTC
CDR3: CAISDLRTQYF

size: once
J: TRBJ2-5
V: TRBV28
length: 15
D: TRBD1
DNA: TGTGCCAGCAGTTTAGGACAGGGACTCCAAGAGACCCAGTACTTC
CDR3: CASSLGQGLQETQYF

size: NA
J: TRBJ1-3
V: TRBV7-4
length: 16
D: NA
DNA: TGTGCCAGCAGTCCGGGACACGCCAACTCTGGAAACACCATATATTTT
CDR3: CASSPGHANSGNTIYF

size: NA
J: TRBJ1-4
V: TRBV4-1
length: 17
D: NA
DNA: TGCGCCAGCAGCCAAAATGATAGACCGGGGTTTGGTGAAAAACTGTTTTTT
CDR3: CASSQNDRPGFGEKLFF

size: NA
J: TRBJ2-7
V: TRBV10-3
length: 15
D: NA
DNA: TGTGCCATCAGCCTCCGGGGCACCGGATCCTACGAGCAGTACTTC
CDR3: CAISLRGTGSYEQYF

size: NA
J: TRBJ1-6
V: TRBV28
length: 20
D: TRBD1
DNA: TGTGCCAGCAGAAAGGTCGGGACAGGGGGTACCAGCTCCTATAATTCACCCCTCCACTTT
CDR3: CASRKVGTGGTSSYNSPLHF

size: NA
J: TRBJ2-1
V: TRBV27
length: 14
D: TRBD2
DNA: TGTGCCAGCAGTTTAGCGGGGGGATACAATGAGCAGTTCTTC
CDR3: CASSLAGGYNEQFF

size: NA
J: TRBJ1-6
V: TRBV4-3
length: 16
D: NA
DNA: TGCGCCAGCAGCCAAGCACGGGATCCCTATAATTCACCCCTCCACTTT
CDR3: CASSQARDPYNSPLHF

size: NA
J: TRBJ1-1
V: TRBV19
length: 13
D: NA
DNA: TGTGCCAGTAGTTGGAGGGAGGGCACTGAAGCTTTCTTT
CDR3: CASSWREGTEAFF

size: once
J: TRBJ2-7
V: TRBV15
length: 13
D: NA
DNA: TGTGCCACCAGCAGGGGACAACTATACGAGCAGTACTTC
CDR3: CATSRGQLYEQYF

size: NA
J: TRBJ2-7
V: TRBV6-5
length: 12
D: NA
DNA: TGTGCCAGCAGTTACCCAACCTACGAGCAGTACTTC
CDR3: CASSYPTYEQYF

size: few
J: TRBJ2-7
V: TRBV19
length: 14
D: TRBD1
DNA: TGTGCCAGTAGTCCCGGGACAGGGGACTACGAGCAGTACTTC
CDR3: CASSPGTGDYEQYF

size: NA
J: TRBJ2-7
V: TRBV15
length: 16
D: NA
DNA: TGTGCCACCAGCAGAGATGGGGGCCCTTCGGGCTACGAGCAGTACTTC
CDR3: CATSRDGGPSGYEQYF

size: NA
J: TRBJ2-2
V: TRBV9
length: 13
D: NA
DNA: TGTGCCAGCAGCCTCACGACAGGAGGGGAGCTGTTTTTT
CDR3: CASSLTTGGELFF

size: many
J: TRBJ1-5
V: TRBV19
length: 13
D: TRBD1
DNA: TGTGCCAGTAGTAGGGGACAGCTAAAGGCCCAGCATTTT
CDR3: CASSRGQLKAQHF